This T cell receptor beta chain was identified in a study of blood T cell repertoires in COVID-19. Background on the study: COVID-19 samples from acute and convalescent phases originated in the United States, Italy and Spain.

The CDR3 length is 15 residues. Germline loops: CDR1 LNHDA, CDR2 SQIVND (reference sequence). V lost 1 base, J lost 3 bases, and 4 bases stayed unmatched. TCRdb's table, derived via immunoSEQ multiplex PCR, lists solely in-frame clones and lacks some. The sample lists 370,000 or so clones, roughly 86% occurring once. The specimen was PBMCs or T cells enriched from blood (not recorded which). The TCR originated in a man in his thirties or forties who had recovered from COVID-19. This chain joins TRBV19 and TRBJ2-7, with 9 bases fitting TRBD1. CDR3 in DNA: TGTGCCAGTAGTATAGGTGGACAGGGGCTCTACGAGCAGTACTTC. It yields the protein CASSIGGQGLYEQYF.